The T cell receptor beta chain under discussion was sequenced for a study of T cells after yellow fever vaccination. Study-level information: Preparation used SMART-Seq v4 Ultra Low Input for the low-cell-number fractions.

The V end was cut by 6 bases, the J end by 4 bases, with 12 bases between. This CDR3 contains 14 residues. Looked up from germline, CDR1 is MNHEY and CDR2 is SVGEGT. The sample holds a few counts of this clonotype. Antigen specificity is unknown. The study's findings and limits: Boosting was followed by the reappearance of most primary-vaccination clones (about 96% CD4, 85% to 90% CD8). High-abundance clonotypes from the bulk population could contaminate FACS-sorted repertoires.

The authors made TCR cDNA by 5'RACE template switching, adding a universal primer site and UMIs. TCRdb re-analysed the 5' RACE reads in MiXCR, keeping a single row per CDR3 protein. The profile shows hundreds of thousands of distinct CDR3 sequences, roughly a sixth of them singletons. Specimen: PBMCs, collected 4 to 6 days after the first yellow fever vaccination. V is TRBV6-2 or TRBV6-3 and J is TRBJ2-2; no clear D gene. This receptor was taken from a young man who received the YFV17D yellow fever vaccine. CDR3 sequence (DNA): TGTGCCAGCAGAACTACGCCAGTCACCGGGGAGCTGTTTTTT. It specifies CASRTTPVTGELFF.